The T cell receptor (beta chain) described here comes from a study of blood T cell repertoires in COVID-19. Unmatched junction bases numbered 9, after V lost 5 bases and J lost 6 bases. The CDR3 length is 15 residues. CDR1 is LNHDA, CDR2 SQIVND, per germline (reference sequence). Method: immunoSEQ multiplex PCR; TCRdb's copy keeps in-frame clones and lacks some. The table shows 85,000 to 95,000 clones, with around 90% occurring only once. Sequenced: peripheral blood. The origin of this receptor is a man aged 60 to 69 with COVID-19, enrolled during active disease. The chain carries TRBV19 and TRBJ1-2, with 10 bases identical to TRBD1. CDR3 amino acids: CASSSLTGGLNGYTF. Written as DNA, the CDR3 is TGTGCCAGTAGTTCCTTGACAGGGGGCCTCAATGGCTACACCTTC. Full variable domain (outside the CDR3, taken from reference TRBV19 and TRBJ1-2): DGGITQSPKYLFRKEGQNVTLSCEQNLNHDAMYWYRQDPGQGLRLIYYSQIVNDFQKGDIAEGYSVSREKKESFPLTVTSAQKNPTAFYLCASSSLTGGLNGYTFGSGTRLTVV.